Listed here are 21 T cell receptor beta chains from one sample, sequenced in a study of identical twins. TCRdb reanalysed the 5' RACE reads using MiXCR and keeps one entry per CDR3 protein. The repertoire holds under 250,000 distinct CDR3 sequences, with roughly an eighth as singletons. The data were also submitted as part of a second study, on yellow fever vaccine responses in identical twins.

The sample taken for sequencing was memory (CD45RO+) T cells sorted from blood. The receptor source for this set is a woman under 30 in good health.

The genes are TRBV7-2 and TRBJ2-5; 9 bases map to TRBD1. Germline lookup yields CDR1 SGHTA and CDR2 FQGNSA. The CDR3 extends over 16 amino acids. Trimming removed 3 bases from V and 4 bases from J; junction bases left unmatched: 9. CDR3 sequence: CASSLEGQGLLETQYF. The CDR3 DNA follows: TGTGCCAGCAGCTTGGAAGGACAGGGGCTATTAGAGACCCAGTACTTC.

The table lists this clonotype with many counts. V usage is TRBV5-1 and J usage is TRBJ2-7; 12 nucleotides line up with TRBD2. Germline V gene lookup returns CDR1 SGHRS and CDR2 YFSETQ. The CDR3 has 15 residues. Unmatched junction bases numbered 6, after V lost 4 bases and J lost 4 bases. CDR3 residues: CASSPGLAGTYEQYF. The CDR3 nucleotides are TGCGCCAGCAGCCCTGGACTAGCGGGGACTTACGAGCAGTACTTC. The full variable domain, rest sourced from reference TRBV5-1 and TRBJ2-7, is KAGVTQTPRYLIKTRGQQVTLSCSPISGHRSVSWYQQTPGQGLQFLFEYFSETQRNKGNFPGRFSGRQFSNSRSEMNVSTLELGDSALYLCASSPGLAGTYEQYFGPGTRLTVT.

This rearrangement joins TRBV20-1 to TRBJ2-1; D might be TRBD2 (6 bases). Germline V gene sequence: CDR1 DFQATT, CDR2 SNEGSKA (reference sequence). Trimming shortened V by 0 bases and J by 5 bases, and 11 bases separated the two germline ends. The CDR3 has 14 amino acids. The CDR3 coding sequence is TGCAGTGCTAGAGAGGCTAGCGTCGACAATGAGCAGTTCTTC. Encoded protein: CSAREASVDNEQFF.

The J gene is TRBJ2-1, the V gene TRBV12-2; the table names TRBD2, a call not compared with the DNA. TRBV12-2 is a documented pseudogene. The CDR3 has 16 amino acids. The CDR3 sequence is CASRSGLDKTINEQFF. The CDR3 bases are TGTGCAAGTCGCTCGGGACTAGATAAAACTATCAATGAGCAGTTCTTC.

This chain connects TRBV5-1 to TRBJ2-5; 7 positions match TRBD1. The junction had 10 bases not matched to a gene; V was cut back by 7 bases and J by 4 bases. Germline V lookup: CDR1 SGHRS, CDR2 YFSETQ. This CDR3 region has 14 residues. The CDR3 sequence: CASAEGAIGETQYF. The CDR3, as DNA: TGCGCCAGCGCCGAGGGGGCCATAGGAGAGACCCAGTACTTC.

This clonotype appeared a few times. The chain joins TRBV5-1 to TRBJ2-7, with TRBD1 identical over 7 bases. CDR1 is SGHRS and CDR2 is YFSETQ in the germline V gene. The length of the CDR3 is 15 residues. V trimming: 7 bases; J trimming: 1 base; junction bases outside the gene matches: 11. CDR3 coding DNA: TGCGCCAGCCTGGATGACAGGGTTTATTCCTACGAGCAGTACTTC. Translation: CASLDDRVYSYEQYF.

This clonotype was observed at least ten times. The J gene is TRBJ2-7, the V gene TRBV12-3 or TRBV12-4, with TRBD2 as a possible D gene (8 bases). The length of the CDR3 is 14 residues. The ends were cut back, 6 bases at V and 11 bases at J, with 23 bases in the middle. In nucleotides, the CDR3 is TGTGCCAGCAGCCGGGGGGGAACAGATCAGGGGGAGTACTTC. This sequence encodes CASSRGGTDQGEYF.

This clonotype has just a few counts. This chain connects TRBV18 to TRBJ1-4, with D hard to call. Germline CDR1 KGHSH, CDR2 LQKENI. V was cut by 6 bases and J by 7 bases, with 12 bases left in between. The CDR3 sequence is 13 residues long. The CDR3 nucleotides read TGTGCCAGCTCGGAGATCGTCAGTGAAAAACTGTTTTTT. Its protein is CASSEIVSEKLFF.

The chain is built from TRBV12-3 or TRBV12-4 and TRBJ2-1; 8 bases are a match to TRBD1. The CDR3 runs to 16 residues. The trim removed 5 bases at V and 8 bases at J, leaving 14 bases unmatched. CDR3 DNA: TGTGCCAGCAGTCCGACCCGGACAGGGTCTGGTGATGAGCAGTTCTTC. It codes for CASSPTRTGSGDEQFF.

This clonotype has just a few counts. This rearrangement joins TRBV15 to TRBJ2-3; TRBD1 is a possible D gene (5 bases). From germline, CDR1 is LNHNV and CDR2 YYDKDF (reference sequence). The germline V and J ends were trimmed by 6 bases and 2 bases, with 12 bases remaining between them. The CDR3 loop spans 14 amino acids. This CDR3 reads CATSARVNTDTQYF. CDR3 sequence (DNA): TGTGCCACCAGTGCCAGGGTTAACACAGATACGCAGTATTTT.

The CDR3 coding sequence is TGTGCCAGCAGCAAGGATCTTAGGGGGAGCGTGAACACTGAAGCTTTCTTT. It encodes CASSKDLRGSVNTEAFF. The chain links TRBV21-1 to TRBJ1-1; no check of the table's D call, TRBD1, against the DNA was made. TRBV21-1 has pseudogene status. The CDR3 spans 17 residues.

V is TRBV7-9 and J is TRBJ2-7; 8 positions agree with TRBD1. The junction had 9 bases not matched to a gene; V was cut back by 5 bases and J by 6 bases. The CDR3 consists of 14 residues. Germline-derived CDR1 and CDR2 are SEHNR and FQNEAQ (reference sequence). This CDR3 is CASSKDGTGGEQYF. CDR3 nucleotides: TGTGCCAGCAGCAAAGACGGGACAGGTGGCGAGCAGTACTTC.

The rearrangement joins TRBV20-1 to TRBJ2-3, with TRBD2 as a possible D gene (5 bases). The CDR3 spans 13 residues. Germline assignment: CDR1 DFQATT and CDR2 SNEGSKA (reference sequence). Deletions cut 3 bases from V and 6 bases from J, with 13 bases between. This CDR3 is CSARLGTGDTQYF. The CDR3 nucleotides read TGCAGTGCTAGGCTGGGTACGGGGGATACGCAGTATTTT.

This clonotype was picked up a small number of times. This chain links TRBV10-2 with TRBJ2-7; D may be TRBD1 or TRBD2 (5 bases each). The CDR3 totals 15 residues. V was pared by 5 bases and J by 6 bases, with 20 bases between. Germline CDR1 reads WSHSY; CDR2 reads SAAADI. CDR3 sequence (DNA): TGCGCCAGCAGTTTGAAGGTCGGGGTCGACAGCGAGCAGTACTTC. It yields the protein CASSLKVGVDSEQYF.

In this sample, this clonotype turned up a few times. The gene calls are TRBV5-1 and TRBJ2-2; no clear D. The V end was cut by 6 bases, the J end by 4 bases, with 13 bases between. The CDR3 length is 14 residues. CDR1 and CDR2 from the germline V gene are SGHRS and YFSETQ. CDR3 DNA sequence: TGCGCCAGCACCGAGTCATTCGGCACCGGGGAGCTGTTTTTT. This codes for CASTESFGTGELFF.

The V gene is TRBV28, the J gene TRBJ1-1, with 7 nucleotides matching TRBD1. Trimming cost V 5 bases and J 1 base; bases outside gene matches: 10. The germline V gene has CDR1 MDHEN and CDR2 SYDVKM. This CDR3 is 16 amino acids long. The CDR3 loop reads CASSEGTVYTNTEAFF. CDR3 DNA sequence: TGTGCCAGCAGTGAAGGGACAGTATATACGAACACTGAAGCTTTCTTT.

This clonotype was recorded many times. J is TRBJ2-1 and V is TRBV4-1; D gene unclear. This CDR3 comprises 16 residues. V lost 1 base, J lost 0 bases, and 10 bases lay in between. The germline V gene has CDR1 MGHRA and CDR2 YSYEKL. The CDR3 DNA reads TGCGCCAGCAGCCAAGGTAGTTATGACTCCTACAATGAGCAGTTCTTC. Translation gives CASSQGSYDSYNEQFF.

The rearrangement uses TRBV11-2 and TRBJ2-7, with 14 bases lining up with TRBD2. With V trimmed by 5 bases and J by 5 bases, 5 bases remained unmatched. The CDR3 runs to 15 residues. The V gene's germline CDR1 is SGHAT and CDR2 FQNNGV. The DNA of the CDR3 is TGTGCCAGCAGCACTGGGACTAGCGGGAGAGACGAGCAGTACTTC. Protein sequence: CASSTGTSGRDEQYF.

CDR3 sequence: CASTMQETQYF. In DNA form, the CDR3 reads TGTGCCAGCACGATGCAAGAGACCCAGTACTTC. J is TRBJ2-5 and V is TRBV2; D remains unclear. The CDR3 loop spans 11 amino acids. The V and J ends lost 7 bases and 2 bases respectively, with 5 bases between them. Germline CDR1 SNHLY, CDR2 FYNNEI.

V is TRBV5-1 and J is TRBJ2-1, with D unresolved. The CDR3 has 14 residues. Germline V lookup: CDR1 SGHRS, CDR2 YFSETQ. V lost 0 bases to trimming and J lost 4 bases, with 8 bases between them. In nucleotides, the CDR3 is TGCGCCAGCAGCTTGGGGGCGGAATACAATGAGCAGTTCTTC. Its translation: CASSLGAEYNEQFF.

This clonotype showed up just a few times. The rearrangement joins TRBV7-2 to TRBJ2-1, with TRBD2 matching 9 bases. Per germline, CDR1 SGHTA and CDR2 FQGNSA. CDR3 length equals 16 residues. The J segment lost 1 base and the V segment lost 5 bases, leaving 6 bases of the junction unmatched. For the CDR3, the DNA is TGTGCCAGCAGCCGCCCGCGGGGGGGATCCTACAATGAGCAGTTCTTC. Translated, it gives CASSRPRGGSYNEQFF.